These 24 T cell receptor beta chains were all obtained from the same sample, sequenced in a study of T cells in pancreatic ductal adenocarcinoma (dated by TCRdb to 2017 to 2019). Library preparation used the immunoSEQ multiplex PCR assay. In TCRdb, the immuneACCESS table is reduced to in-frame sequences with V and J assigned. These tables do not hold every clone; where another copy was compared, an unresolved V gene accounts for under half, and the others remain unexplained. This sample is represented by about 31,000 clones; more than 90% of them were singletons. The ten largest account for less than 2.5% of the sample. The selected pancreatic ductal adenocarcinoma patients had received surgery without neoadjuvant therapy. Material for sequencing was PBMCs. The origin of the receptors is a human donor with pancreatic ductal adenocarcinoma.

The chain recombines TRBV19 with TRBJ2-3; 8 bases match TRBD2. Trimming cost V 5 bases and J 7 bases; bases outside gene matches: 11. The CDR3 sequence is 15 residues long. CDR1 is LNHDA and CDR2 is SQIVND in the germline V gene (reference sequence). This CDR3 reads CASSPARGGFYTQYF. The CDR3 DNA follows: TGTGCCAGTAGTCCGGCCCGGGGGGGATTTTATACGCAGTATTTT.

This chain connects TRBV19 to TRBJ2-1, with D hard to call. The germline V gene has CDR1 LNHDA and CDR2 SQIVND (reference sequence). Deletions cut 6 bases from V and 9 bases from J, with 15 bases between. CDR3 length equals 13 residues. CDR3 sequence reads: CASRARLESEQFF. The CDR3 DNA reads as TGTGCCAGTAGAGCACGCCTCGAGAGTGAGCAGTTCTTC. Looking up the rest from reference TRBV19 and TRBJ2-1 gives the full variable domain: DGGITQSPKYLFRKEGQNVTLSCEQNLNHDAMYWYRQDPGQGLRLIYYSQIVNDFQKGDIAEGYSVSREKKESFPLTVTSAQKNPTAFYLCASRARLESEQFFGPGTRLTVL.

The rearrangement uses TRBV25-1 and TRBJ2-1, with 9 bases identical to TRBD1. The CDR3 loop spans 17 amino acids. Losses at the gene ends were 1 base for V and 6 bases for J; bases not matched to a gene: 10. The V gene's germline CDR1 is MGHDK and CDR2 SYGVNS. Here the CDR3 reads CASSEFRGQGKVNEQFF. In nucleotides, the CDR3 is TGTGCCAGCAGTGAATTTAGGGGACAGGGTAAGGTCAATGAGCAGTTCTTC.

The V call is TRBV15, the J call TRBJ2-5, with a weak D call TRBD1 (6 bases). CDR3 length equals 15 residues. Germline V gives CDR1 LNHNV, CDR2 YYDKDF (reference sequence). Between the trimmed V and J ends, which lost 0 bases and 5 bases, there was a span of 13 bases. The CDR3 DNA sequence: TGTGCCACCAGCAGAGATTCAGGGGCCCGCGAGACCCAGTACTTC. This encodes CATSRDSGARETQYF.

The chain carries TRBV12-5 and TRBJ1-1, with D perhaps matching TRBD1 (5 bases). Trimming took off 1 base at V and 3 bases at J, with 9 bases between the two ends. CDR3 length equals 14 residues. Germline CDR1 and CDR2: LGHNT and FRNRAP. The CDR3 reads CASGLGLGDTEAFF. Written as DNA, the CDR3 is TGTGCTAGTGGTTTGGGTTTGGGGGACACTGAAGCTTTCTTT.

The chain has TRBV14 and TRBJ2-3, with 9 nucleotides matching TRBD2. V shed 1 base, J shed 4 bases, and the junction held 3 bases outside the gene matches. Germline V gene sequence: CDR1 SGHDN, CDR2 FVKESK. The CDR3 sequence is 15 residues long. The CDR3 nucleotides are TGTGCCAGCAGCCAAGCGGGACTAGCTGCAGATACGCAGTATTTT. This codes for CASSQAGLAADTQYF. Drawing the rest from reference TRBV14 and TRBJ2-3, the complete variable domain is EAGVTQFPSHSVIEKGQTVTLRCDPISGHDNLYWYRRVMGKEIKFLLHFVKESKQDESGMPNNRFLAERTGGTYSTLKVQPAELEDSGVYFCASSQAGLAADTQYFGPGTRLTVL.

This chain links TRBV5-1 with TRBJ1-1; D remains ambiguous. V was pared by 3 bases and J by 0 bases, with 9 bases between. The CDR3 length is 14 residues. The germline V gene has CDR1 SGHRS and CDR2 YFSETQ. The CDR3 loop is CASSSPGVNTEAFF. The CDR3 DNA reads as TGCGCCAGCAGCTCCCCCGGGGTGAACACTGAAGCTTTCTTT.

The chain is built from TRBV5-6 and TRBJ2-3, with D hard to call. The CDR3 loop spans 12 amino acids. In germline, CDR1 is SGHDT, CDR2 YYEEEE. Trimming left V 2 bases short and J 2 bases short, with 3 bases between. CDR3 protein: CASSFITDTQYF. CDR3 nucleotides: TGTGCCAGCAGCTTCATCACAGATACGCAGTATTTT.

The chain couples TRBV4-1 to TRBJ1-2; 8 bases are shared with TRBD1. The CDR3 is 17 amino acids. With 6 bases clipped from V and 2 bases from J, the junction kept 14 bases outside the gene matches. Germline-derived CDR1 and CDR2 are MGHRA and YSYEKL. Written as DNA, the CDR3 is TGCGCCAGCAGTTTTCCCGGGACAGGCTACAACAACTATGGCTACACCTTC. Its protein product is CASSFPGTGYNNYGYTF.

The rearrangement uses TRBV19 and TRBJ1-1; D not certain. CDR1 and CDR2 from the germline V gene are LNHDA and SQIVND (reference sequence). CDR3 length: 13 amino acids. The ends were cut back, 3 bases at V and 1 base at J, with 6 bases in the middle. The CDR3 reads CASSMRGNTEAFF. The DNA of the CDR3 is TGTGCCAGTAGTATGCGAGGGAACACTGAAGCTTTCTTT.

The chain is built from TRBV18 and TRBJ2-5, with 13 bases lining up with TRBD2. The J call is doubtful: the DNA matches TRBJ2-7 better. Germline CDR1 KGHSH, CDR2 LQKENI. This CDR3 is 15 amino acids long. CDR3 protein: CASSPWTSGRGEQYF. CDR3 sequence (DNA): TGTGCCAGCTCACCATGGACTAGCGGGAGAGGCGAGCAGTACTTC.

This clone was observed a handful of times. The chain employs TRBV2 and TRBJ1-5; 10 positions agree with TRBD1. CDR1 SNHLY and CDR2 FYNNEI come from the germline V gene. Trimming took 3 bases from V and 8 from J; bases not matched to a gene: 10. This CDR3 contains 16 residues. Here the CDR3 reads CASSEGTGAGRKPQHF. The DNA of the CDR3 is TGTGCCAGCAGTGAGGGGACAGGGGCCGGAAGAAAGCCCCAGCATTTT. Filled out from reference TRBV2 and TRBJ1-5, the complete variable domain reads EPEVTQTPSHQVTQMGQEVILRCVPISNHLYFYWYRQILGQKVEFLVSFYNNEISEKSEIFDDQFSVERPDGSNFTLKIRSTKLEDSAMYFCASSEGTGAGRKPQHFGDGTRLSIL.

The chain joins TRBV11-3 to TRBJ1-5; D not resolved. Germline V gives CDR1 SGHNT, CDR2 YENEEA. The length of the CDR3 is 13 residues. Trimming removed 5 bases at V and 8 bases at J, with 13 bases between. Here the CDR3 DNA reads TGTGCCAGCAGCCTTCAGGAGGATGAGCCCCAGCATTTT. This codes for CASSLQEDEPQHF.

This clone occurred a few times. This chain uses TRBV10-3 with TRBJ2-7, with 13 nucleotides matching TRBD2. The germline gives CDR1 ENHRY, CDR2 SYGVKD. The CDR3 is 15 residues long. V was pared by 7 bases and J by 3 bases, with 6 bases of the junction left unmatched. CDR3 region: CAITDRLAGGYEQYF. The CDR3 coding sequence is TGTGCCATCACCGATAGACTAGCGGGAGGCTACGAGCAGTACTTC.

J is TRBJ1-4 and V is TRBV15; TRBD1 matches at 8 bases. The germline V gene has CDR1 LNHNV and CDR2 YYDKDF (reference sequence). The CDR3 runs 14 residues. J gave up 8 bases and V 1 base, and 3 bases lay outside the gene matches. CDR3 amino acids: CATSRVGQGEKLFF. The CDR3 DNA reads TGTGCCACCAGCAGAGTTGGACAGGGAGAAAAACTGTTTTTT. The whole variable domain, remainder taken from reference TRBV15 and TRBJ1-4, is DAMVIQNPRYQVTQFGKPVTLSCSQTLNHNVMYWYQQKSSQAPKLLFHYYDKDFNNEADTPDNFQSRRPNTSFCFLDIRSPGLGDTAMYLCATSRVGQGEKLFFGSGTQLSVL.

This clone was recorded a few times. J is TRBJ2-5 and V is TRBV2, with D possibly called TRBD1 or TRBD2 (6 bases each). The length of the CDR3 is 15 residues. Trimming left V 3 bases short and J 5 bases short, with 16 bases between. Germline CDR1 is SNHLY and CDR2 is FYNNEI. CDR3 loop: CASSEGGHRSETQYF. CDR3 DNA sequence: TGTGCCAGCAGTGAGGGGGGCCATCGGTCGGAGACCCAGTACTTC.

This clone was picked up one time. The chain links TRBV2 to TRBJ2-2; 12 nucleotides line up with TRBD2. The junction had 5 bases not matched to a gene; V was cut back by 6 bases and J by 0 bases. Per germline, CDR1 SNHLY and CDR2 FYNNEI. The CDR3 has 17 amino acids. CDR3 protein: CASRAGLAGPNTGELFF. Written as DNA, the CDR3 is TGTGCCAGCAGGGCCGGACTAGCGGGGCCGAACACCGGGGAGCTGTTTTTT.

V gene TRBV6-5 combines with J gene TRBJ2-7; possible D gene TRBD1, 6 bases. V shed 2 bases and J shed 4 bases, with 15 bases lying between them. The CDR3 has 15 residues. From germline, CDR1 is MNHEY and CDR2 SVGAGI. The DNA of the CDR3 is TGTGCCAGCAGTTACGAGCAGGGGAGTTCATACGAGCAGTACTTC. Its protein is CASSYEQGSSYEQYF.

The chain employs TRBV5-1 and TRBJ2-1, with 7 bases that match TRBD2. The CDR3 has 14 residues. Trimming removed 1 base from V and 6 bases from J; junction bases left unmatched: 4. Germline V CDR1 and CDR2: SGHRS, YFSETQ. Written as DNA, the CDR3 is TGCGCCAGCAGCTTGAGGCGGGAGCTCAATGAGCAGTTCTTC. It yields the protein CASSLRRELNEQFF.

This CDR3 reads CASSLDRQVAFF. The CDR3, as DNA: TGTGCCAGCAGTTTGGACAGGCAAGTGGCTTTCTTT. The V gene is TRBV7-3, the J gene TRBJ1-1, with TRBD1 matching 7 bases. The trim removed 6 bases at V and 11 bases at J, leaving 9 bases unmatched. Germline values: CDR1 SGHTA, CDR2 FQGTGA. This CDR3 comprises 12 residues.

This chain connects TRBV2 to TRBJ2-7; 8 nucleotides align to TRBD2. V lost 6 bases and J lost 1; bases outside the gene matches: 11. This CDR3 region has 16 residues. Germline V gene lookup returns CDR1 SNHLY and CDR2 FYNNEI. Here the CDR3 reads CASRGGRSGRSYEQYF. CDR3 DNA: TGTGCCAGCAGGGGGGGGAGGAGCGGGAGATCCTACGAGCAGTACTTC.

V and J are TRBV6-6 and TRBJ1-4; the D is unclear. CDR1 is MNHNY, CDR2 SVGAGI, per germline (reference sequence). V was clipped by 2 bases and J by 2 bases, with 6 bases between them. The CDR3 contains 14 residues. DNA for the CDR3: TGTGCCAGCAGTTACCCGGGGACTAATGAAAAACTGTTTTTT. The encoded protein is CASSYPGTNEKLFF.

The chain is built from TRBV4-1 and TRBJ1-2, with 7 bases that match TRBD1. Trimming at V came to 2 bases and at J to 1 base, leaving 7 bases not matched to a gene. The CDR3 consists of 16 residues. The germline V gene has CDR1 MGHRA and CDR2 YSYEKL. The CDR3 sequence: CASSQPGQNNNYGYTF. Here the CDR3 DNA reads TGCGCCAGCAGCCAACCGGGACAGAATAATAACTATGGCTACACCTTC.

The rearrangement joins TRBV29-1 to TRBJ2-3; D might be TRBD2 (6 bases). The CDR3 totals 13 residues. Trimming stripped 7 bases from V and 5 bases from J, with 16 bases between. In germline, CDR1 is SQVTM, CDR2 ANQGSEA. The CDR3 DNA sequence: TGCAGCGCCCCTGCGGGGATAGGAGATACGCAGTATTTT. Translation gives CSAPAGIGDTQYF.